This entry concerns a single T cell receptor beta chain. The antigen is not known. Germline CDR1 reads SGHAT; CDR2 reads FQNNGV. The CDR3 is 15 residues long. V lost 1 base and J 0 bases, leaving 7 bases between the germline ends. Assay: immunoSEQ multiplex PCR; the TCRdb copy retains only in-frame clones and omits some. Of some 130,000 clones in the sample, 70% to 90% were seen once. The data derive from a study of T cell responses to AZD1222 COVID-19 vaccine. Study summary: Timing groups of about 4 and about 12 weeks for second doses were pooled. Study results and caveats: Reports say nearly half of spike-specific TCRs go after unmutated variant regions. Across the whole spike, CD4 TCRs peaked at regions 160-218 and 743-854. Donors were mostly white British, more females; clonal diversity possibly underestimated.

The chain carries TRBV11-2 and TRBJ1-5; D remains unclear. Sequencing used peripheral blood, obtained on day 0 of AZD1222 vaccination. The sequence came from an adult in good health. CDR3 sequence: CASSLAPHSNQPQHF. CDR3 DNA sequence: TGTGCCAGCAGCTTAGCCCCACATAGCAATCAGCCCCAGCATTTT.